The source of this T cell receptor beta chain is a study of blood T cell repertoires in COVID-19. Study at large: Specimens from acute and convalescent COVID-19 originated in the United States, Italy and Spain. The cDNA or gDNA used as material had been derived from T cells, B-cell-depleted T cells, or PBMCs.

In the original workflow: Scientists estimated how many nucleated cells there were by amplifying reference gene primers. Libraries were prepared by immunoSEQ multiplex PCR; TCRdb keeps only in-frame clonotypes and omits some of them. Clone size and V and J calls were adopted from that table, with D and trimming inferred from the DNA. This table has roughly 46,000 clones, approximately 83% appearing once. Per germline, CDR1 SQVTM and CDR2 ANQGSEA. Deletions cut 7 bases from V and 4 bases from J, with 22 bases between. The CDR3 runs 15 residues. The specimen was peripheral blood. The chain combines TRBV29-1 with TRBJ1-1; D is possibly TRBD1 (6 bases). The receptor's source is a human donor in a cohort sampled during active COVID-19. The donor label of this sample is uncertain. The CDR3 reads CSGRTGSGAGTEAFF. The CDR3 nucleotides read TGCAGCGGGCGAACAGGGTCCGGTGCTGGCACTGAAGCTTTCTTT.